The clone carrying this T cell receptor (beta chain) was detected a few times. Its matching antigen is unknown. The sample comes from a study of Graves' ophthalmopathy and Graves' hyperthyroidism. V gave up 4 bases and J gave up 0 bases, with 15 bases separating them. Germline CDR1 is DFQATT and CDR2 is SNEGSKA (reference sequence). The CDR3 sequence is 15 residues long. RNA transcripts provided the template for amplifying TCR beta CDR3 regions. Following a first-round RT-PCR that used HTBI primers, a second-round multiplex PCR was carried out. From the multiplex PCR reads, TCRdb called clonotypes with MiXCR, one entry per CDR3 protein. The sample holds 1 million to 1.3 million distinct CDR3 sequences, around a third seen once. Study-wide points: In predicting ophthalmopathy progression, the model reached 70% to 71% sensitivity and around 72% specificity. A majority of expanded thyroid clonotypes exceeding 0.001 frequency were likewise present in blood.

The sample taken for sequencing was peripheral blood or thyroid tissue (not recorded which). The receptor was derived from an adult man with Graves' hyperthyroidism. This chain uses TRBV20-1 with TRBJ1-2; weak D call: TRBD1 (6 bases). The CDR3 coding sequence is TGCAGTGCTACCGGGACAATGGAAACTAACTATGGCTACACCTTC. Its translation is CSATGTMETNYGYTF.